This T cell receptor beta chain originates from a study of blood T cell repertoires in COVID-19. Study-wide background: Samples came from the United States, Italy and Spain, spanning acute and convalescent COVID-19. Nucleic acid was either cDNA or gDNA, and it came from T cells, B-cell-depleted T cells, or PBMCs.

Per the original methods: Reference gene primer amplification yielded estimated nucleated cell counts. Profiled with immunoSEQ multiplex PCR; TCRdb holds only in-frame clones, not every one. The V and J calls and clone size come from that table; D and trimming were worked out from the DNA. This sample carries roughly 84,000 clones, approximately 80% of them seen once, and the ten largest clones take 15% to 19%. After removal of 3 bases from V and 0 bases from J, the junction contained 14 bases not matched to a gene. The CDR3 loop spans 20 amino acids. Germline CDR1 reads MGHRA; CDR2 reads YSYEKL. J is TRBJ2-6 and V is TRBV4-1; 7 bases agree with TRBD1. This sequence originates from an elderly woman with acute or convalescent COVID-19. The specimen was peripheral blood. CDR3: CASSQHLGTGAGSGANVLTF. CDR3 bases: TGCGCCAGCAGCCAGCATTTGGGCACAGGGGCTGGCTCTGGGGCCAACGTCCTGACTTTC.